This T cell receptor (beta chain) was sequenced in a study of blood T cells in healthy people across ages. V shed 6 bases and J 6 bases; nucleotides not matched to a gene: 10. The CDR3 loop spans 15 amino acids. Of note for this clonotype: Its antigen is still unknown.

Through a sample-barcoded 5' primer and a J-beta primer mix, a second PCR was run for roughly 7 to 12 cycles. TCRdb recomputed calls from the 5' RACE reads with MiXCR, one row per CDR3 protein. The sample lists over a million distinct CDR3 sequences; roughly a quarter were seen once. Study-wide results and caveats: CMV status of donors was not determined, possibly confounding expanded clonotype changes.

The data were also submitted as part of a second study, on T cells of mothers and their children.

Sequenced sample: blood. The sequence derives from a girl aged 2 to 10 in good health. The rearrangement uses TRBV12-3 or TRBV12-4 and TRBJ2-2; 7 bases align to TRBD1. As DNA, the CDR3 is TGTGCCAGCAGCTCCGAGACAGGGCAACCCGGGGAGCTGTTTTTT. Its protein product is CASSSETGQPGELFF.